Listed below are T cell receptor beta chains from one sample, sequenced in a study of control samples from healthy donors and cancer patients. Data came from immunoSEQ multiplex PCR; TCRdb stores just in-frame clones and leaves some out. This table holds roughly 120,000 clones, about 88% found once. Sequencing used blood. Receptors were obtained from a woman in her 70s in good health. Each CDR3 is given with its conserved first and last residue. D genes are given only for firm matches. Size tells how often a clone was seen (once, few, many) or the class of an expanded clone, and some rows leave it out.

J gene	D gene	V gene	clone size	CDR3 DNA	CDR3 protein
TRBJ1-5	-	TRBV2	-	TGTGCCAGCAGGACTGACGTTAATCAGCCCCAGCATTTT	CASRTDVNQPQHF
TRBJ2-1	-	TRBV2	-	TGTGCCAGCAGTGTGGCCAATGAGCAGTTCTTC	CASSVANEQFF
TRBJ1-5	-	TRBV19	-	TGTGCCAGTAGTATACCCCGACAGATTTATAGCAATCAGCCCCAGCATTTT	CASSIPRQIYSNQPQHF
TRBJ1-1	-	TRBV2	-	TGTGCCAGCAGGCAGGATTTTAACACTGAAGCTTTCTTT	CASRQDFNTEAFF
TRBJ2-5	-	TRBV4-3	once	TGCGCCAGCAGCCAAGAGGCGAGGCGGGAGACCCAGTACTTC	CASSQEARRETQYF
TRBJ1-3	-	TRBV5-5	-	TGTGCCAGCACCCCTGACCTCGGAACGGCAAACACCATATATTTT	CASTPDLGTANTIYF
TRBJ1-3	-	TRBV7-9	-	TGTGCCAGCAGCTCCCGGGGAAGCTCTGGAAACACCATATATTTT	CASSSRGSSGNTIYF
TRBJ2-1	-	TRBV9	-	TGTGCCAGCAGCGTAGATCCAGACTGGAATGAGCAGTTCTTC	CASSVDPDWNEQFF
TRBJ1-4	-	TRBV19	-	TGTGCCAGTAGTATACGGAATGAAAAACTGTTTTTT	CASSIRNEKLFF
TRBJ2-7	TRBD1	TRBV10-3	-	TGTGCCCCCCCCCGACAGGGTTGGTACGAGCAGTACTTC	CAPPRQGWYEQYF
TRBJ1-1	TRBD1	TRBV5-1	-	TGCGCCAGCAGCAAAGGACAGGGGCAGAACACTGAAGCTTTCTTT	CASSKGQGQNTEAFF